A selection of T cell receptor beta chains follows, all from one sample in a study of regulatory and conventional T cells in RAG deficiency. Measured with immunoSEQ multiplex PCR; TCRdb has only the in-frame clones, and not every one. This sample has over 15,000 clones; over 80% occur once, and the top ten carry 1.4%. The data were also submitted as part of a second study, on regulatory T cells.

Sequenced material: Tregs sorted from blood. These TCRs come from a human donor in good health. The CDR3 runs from the conserved cysteine through the conserved F or W. The order of the fields is V gene, D gene, clone size, J gene, CDR3 DNA, CDR3 protein. The D gene is left open where the match is weak. A row's size may be missing; if present it is once, few, many or a size class.

TRBV30,.,.,TRBJ1-2,TGTGCCTGGAGTGTAACCGTAGGGATTAAGGACTATGGCTACACCTTC,CAWSVTVGIKDYGYTF
TRBV7-7,.,.,TRBJ2-1,TGTGCTAGCAGCTTAGGGGCTAACAATGAGCAGTTCTTC,CASSLGANNEQFF
TRBV9,.,.,TRBJ1-1,TGTGCCAGCAGCGGGACAGTGAACACTGAAGCTTTCTTT,CASSGTVNTEAFF
TRBV9,.,.,TRBJ2-7,TGTGCCAGCAGCTTGGCCGACACTCCCTCCTACGAGCAGTACTTC,CASSLADTPSYEQYF
TRBV11-1,.,.,TRBJ1-1,TGTGCCAGCAGCCAGCAGGCCGTTGGGGCTTTCACTGAAGCTTTCTTT,CASSQQAVGAFTEAFF
TRBV21-1,.,.,TRBJ2-7,TGTGCCAGCAGCAAGGTTTTTCGGGGTGGTATGACAGCCCTCTACGAGCAGTACTTC,CASSKVFRGGMTALYEQYF
TRBV9,TRBD1,.,TRBJ1-1,TGTGCCAGCAGCGTAGTGGGCAGGGGGTCCAACACTGAAGCTTTCTTT,CASSVVGRGSNTEAFF
TRBV5-6,.,.,TRBJ2-2,TGTGCCAGCAGCTTGTCAGGTTACCCGACCGGGGAGCTGTTTTTT,CASSLSGYPTGELFF
TRBV7-3,.,.,TRBJ2-1,TGTGCCAGCAGCTTAACTAGGTCCGGTGAGCAGTTCTTC,CASSLTRSGEQFF
TRBV19,TRBD2,once,TRBJ2-3,TGTGCCAGCATTCCGAGCGGGAACAGCACAGATACGCAGTATTTT,CASIPSGNSTDTQYF
TRBV5-4,.,.,TRBJ2-1,TGTGCCAGCAGCTCCAACACCCGGAGCTCCTACAATGAGCAGTTCTTC,CASSSNTRSSYNEQFF
TRBV6-1,.,.,TRBJ1-1,TGTGCCAGCGCCCGCGGGGCTGAAGCTTTCTTT,CASARGAEAFF
TRBV10-1,.,.,TRBJ1-3,TGCGCCAGCAGTGATAGATACGGAAACACCATATATTTT,CASSDRYGNTIYF
TRBV6-1,.,.,TRBJ2-7,TGTGCCACTTCACATTGGTCCTACGAGCAGTACTTC,CATSHWSYEQYF
TRBV5-1,TRBD1,.,TRBJ1-4,TGCGCCAGCAGCTTGAACAGGGGGCGCTCTGAAAAACTGTTTTTT,CASSLNRGRSEKLFF
TRBV27,TRBD2,.,TRBJ2-7,TGTGCCAGCAGCCGAAAAACCCCCCGACTAGCGGGGTGGTACGAGCAGTACTTC,CASSRKTPRLAGWYEQYF
TRBV5-6,TRBD1,.,TRBJ1-4,TGTGCCAGCAGCTTGGGTGGACAGGTTCCGAGTGAGAAACTGTTTTTT,CASSLGGQVPSEKLFF
TRBV7-9,.,.,TRBJ2-5,TGTGCCAGCAGCTTAGCTAATTTCGGGATTTCAGAGACCCAGTACTTC,CASSLANFGISETQYF
TRBV18,TRBD2,.,TRBJ2-3,TGTGCCAGCTCACCACTCCTAGCGGGGGGAAACACAGATACGCAGTATTTT,CASSPLLAGGNTDTQYF
TRBV27,.,.,TRBJ1-3,TGTGCCAGCAGTCTCGACTGGGCGAACTCTGGAAACACCATATATTTT,CASSLDWANSGNTIYF
TRBV28,TRBD1,few,TRBJ1-2,TGTGCCAGCAGTTTATGGGGGACAGCAGAGTCCTATGGCTACACCTTC,CASSLWGTAESYGYTF
TRBV7-9,.,.,TRBJ1-5,TGTGCCAGCAGCCTATCCAAGGACGGTTATAGCAATCAGCCCCAGCATTTT,CASSLSKDGYSNQPQHF
TRBV2,TRBD2,once,TRBJ2-1,TGTGCCAGCAGTGAAGCGCACTCGCGGGGGGGGGAGTTCTTC,CASSEAHSRGGEFF
TRBV5-1,TRBD1,few,TRBJ2-7,TGCGCCAGCACACCACGAGTCGGGACAGGGGCCCTATCCTACGACGAGCAGTACTTC,CASTPRVGTGALSYDEQYF
TRBV2,.,.,TRBJ2-2,TGTGCCAGCACTCGCGCGAACACCGGGGAGCTGTTTTTT,CASTRANTGELFF
TRBV5-4,.,.,TRBJ1-3,TGTGCCAGCAGCTTGTCGCAGGGCTACTCTGGAAACACCATATATTTT,CASSLSQGYSGNTIYF
TRBV5-4,TRBD2,once,TRBJ2-7,TGTGCCAGCAGCTTGGCCCCAGCGGGAAACTACGAGCAGTACTTC,CASSLAPAGNYEQYF
TRBV5-1,TRBD2,.,TRBJ2-1,TGCGCCAGCAGCTTCGACAGCGGGAGCTCCTACAATGAGCAGTTCTTC,CASSFDSGSSYNEQFF
TRBV5-1,TRBD2,medium-sized,TRBJ2-2,TGCGCCAGCAGCTTAACGGGGGGCACCGGGGAGCTGTTTTTT,CASSLTGGTGELFF
TRBV10-2,TRBD2,.,TRBJ2-1,TGCGCCAGCAGAGGACTAGCGGGAGGACAAAAGTCCTCCTACAATGAGCAGTTCTTC,CASRGLAGGQKSSYNEQFF
TRBV5-6,.,.,TRBJ2-1,TGTGCCAGCAGCTTGTTTGCGGGTGTTTCCTACAATGAGCAGTTCTTC,CASSLFAGVSYNEQFF
TRBV5-1,.,.,TRBJ1-6,TGCGCCAGCAGCTTGGCCGAGCAGCCGTCACCCCTCCACTTT,CASSLAEQPSPLHF
TRBV4-3,.,.,TRBJ1-2,TGCGCCAGCAGCCAAGCGGGGAACTATGGCTACACCTTC,CASSQAGNYGYTF
TRBV7-8,.,.,TRBJ1-4,TGTGCCAGCACCCTGACCCTACACGCCTTT,CASTLTLHAF
TRBV5-5,TRBD1,.,TRBJ1-4,TGTGCCAGCAGCCCGGGACAGGCCTCGAATGAAAAACTGTTTTTT,CASSPGQASNEKLFF
TRBV4-2,.,.,TRBJ1-4,TGTGCCAGCAGCCAAGATAGGTGCGGGGGGGGAGAAGGTGAATGGGCCCTGAATGAAAAACTGTTTTTT,CASSQDRCGGGEGEWALNEKLFF
TRBV5-1,.,.,TRBJ2-3,TGCGCCAGCACTTTTTCCCGGAGCACAGATACGCAGTATTTT,CASTFSRSTDTQYF
TRBV7-3,TRBD1,.,TRBJ2-5,TGTGCCAGCAGCCAAAACCCGGGACAGCAAGAGACCCAGTACTTC,CASSQNPGQQETQYF
TRBV7-8,TRBD1,.,TRBJ1-3,TGTGCCAGCAGCTTGACAGGGTACTCTCCTGGAAACACCATATATTTT,CASSLTGYSPGNTIYF
TRBV5-1,TRBD1,.,TRBJ1-1,TGCGCCAGCAGCCTTGGGGACAGACTGAACACTGAAGCTTTCTTT,CASSLGDRLNTEAFF
TRBV10-1,.,.,TRBJ1-1,TGCGCCAGCAGTGTCGGTCGCCAGGGAGCTTTCTTT,CASSVGRQGAFF
TRBV28,.,.,TRBJ2-7,TGTGCCAGCAGTTTAGTTCCCCAGGGGTACGAGCAGTACTTC,CASSLVPQGYEQYF
TRBV5-4,.,.,TRBJ2-5,TGTGCCAGCAGCCCCTGGGGTCAGCAAGAGACCCAGTACTTC,CASSPWGQQETQYF
TRBV6-1,.,.,TRBJ1-1,TGTGCCAGCAGTAATACAGGGAATATGAACACTGAAGCTTTCTTT,CASSNTGNMNTEAFF
TRBV5-1,TRBD1,.,TRBJ2-5,TGCGCCAGCTGGACAGGGAGGAAAGAGACCCAGTACTTC,CASWTGRKETQYF
TRBV19,.,.,TRBJ1-1,TGTGCCAGTAGTTTCATCCCGGCGGGGCGGAACACTGAAGCTTTCTTT,CASSFIPAGRNTEAFF
TRBV5-6,.,few,TRBJ2-7,TGTGCCAGCAGCTTCTTGGATCGCCACGAGCAGTACTTC,CASSFLDRHEQYF